The TCR beta chain described here comes from a study of T cells in Graves' hyperthyroidism and ophthalmopathy. Study information: The blood sample was taken at first diagnosis, before treatment began.

Fresh peripheral blood, approximately 10 ml, was the source of the PBMCs. Study-level results: Peripheral blood also featured most of the thyroid clonotypes expanded above 0.001. Ophthalmopathy was separated from stable hyperthyroidism by a 13 V-J model.

Amplification of TCR beta CDR3 regions was performed using RNA transcripts as template. HTBI primers were the set used in a first-round RT-PCR of the TCR CDR3. TCRdb processed the multiplex PCR reads anew with MiXCR; each CDR3 protein has one entry. Of approximately 610,000 distinct CDR3 sequences detected, 16% appear once; the ten largest clones hold under 20%. With respect to this clonotype: Its antigen is not identified.

Sequenced input: blood. This sequence was found in a woman under 30 with Graves' hyperthyroidism.

CDR3 sequence reads: CASSQGAQNYGYTF. The CDR3 coding sequence is TGCGCCAGCAGCCAGGGGGCGCAGAACTATGGCTACACCTTC. This rearrangement joins TRBV5-1 to TRBJ1-2, with 8 bases fitting TRBD1. Trimming took 4 bases from V and 2 from J; bases not matched to a gene: 4. The CDR3 is 14 residues long. Per germline, CDR1 SGHRS and CDR2 YFSETQ.